This record looks at one T cell receptor beta chain sequence and its context. The specificity of this receptor is unknown. No base-level quality is on record; no much larger clone is a single base apart. In the ViraFEST assay, PBMC were stimulated with viral peptide pools, and antigen-specific CD4+ T cell clonotypes were then identified by expansion using TCR sequencing. After less than 13 days of culture, CD4+ T cells were isolated with the EasySep CD4+ T cell isolation kit. None of the healthy vaccine recipients had a prior SARS-CoV-2 infection, which was confirmed by nucleocapsid antibody tests that came back negative both before and after vaccination. A few million PBMC per well were cultured in IMDM with roughly 5% human AB serum, around 9.1 IU/ml IL-2 and gentamicin, plus 10 ug/ml peptides. On days 3 and 7, half of the culture medium was replaced with fresh IL-2-containing medium. Unless noted otherwise, every peptide stimulation condition was grown in triplicate wells. Using Ficoll-Paque Plus gradient centrifugation, PBMC were separated from whole blood and then either used fresh or cryopreserved at -140C. The overlapping peptide pools covered the spike proteins of SARS-CoV-2 and of the common cold coronaviruses HCoV-NL63, HCoV-OC43 and HCoV-229E. The QIAamp micro DNA kit was used to extract genomic DNA from the cultured CD4+ T cells.

The source of the sample is a study of vaccination effects on CD4 cells after COVID-19 (dated by TCRdb to 2021 to 2024). Regarding the study in general: Each participant got two doses of an mRNA SARS-CoV-2 vaccine, either BNT162b2 or mRNA-1273. Cultures from other donors in the study were sequenced with the Oncomine TCR Beta short-read assay on an Illumina iSeq 100. Altogether, approximately 10 COVID-19 convalescent patients and several SARS-CoV-2-naive healthy vaccine recipients made up the full study. SARS-CoV-2 spike-specific CD4+ TCR repertoires were compared before and after mRNA vaccination in COVID-19 convalescent patients and in infection-naive vaccine recipients.

Results and caveats for the whole study, not just this receptor: Clones induced by infection and clones induced by vaccination both contracted markedly at late timepoints after vaccination, which fits with T cell responses waning over time. Only a small number of convalescent patients were included, and no early post-infection timepoints were available, which limited the study. Among healthy vaccine recipients, nearly all vaccine-induced clones were SARS-CoV-2 mono-reactive, and only 1 of 255 was cross-reactive with common cold coronaviruses.

After removal of 1 base from V and 5 bases from J, the junction retains 5 bases not matched to a gene. Inclusive of the bounding cysteine and phenylalanine, the CDR3 is 16 residues long. CDR3 DNA is the only sequence kept; it has 48 bases, read in frame from the first base. The germline V gene (reference sequence) gives CDR1 as SGHNT and CDR2 as YYREEE. Library creation used the immunoSEQ multiplex PCR assay. TCR beta CDR3 sequencing was performed on DNA from the cultured, isolated CD4+ T cells. The paper's data handling went like this. Non-productive TCR sequences were removed, reads were trimmed to the CDR3 region, and CDR3s of at least 7 amino acids were retained. Antigen-specific clonotypes were identified with the MANAFEST web app by comparing expansion in peptide wells against reference cultures. To count as positive, a clone had to show expansion at FDR<0.05 compared with the reference and with all other wells, an odds ratio above 5, and a frequency above 0.1% in two replicate wells. A clonotype was called cross-reactive if it was significantly expanded both in SARS-CoV-2 spike wells and in at least one common cold coronavirus spike condition. CDR3 similarity was assessed by Levenshtein distance using the stringdist R package, and unrooted trees were constructed with ape in R 3.6.1. TCRdb stores this immuneACCESS table with in-frame sequences only. Part of the clones is absent; in the studies checked, under half of the shortfall reflects unresolved V genes, and no reason is known for the rest. That table is the source of V, J and clone size, and D and trimming were worked out from the DNA. For this sample the table gives roughly 61,000 clones, of which 81% were detected only once. The ten biggest clones cover less than 3% of the sample.

This specimen consisted of CD4+ T cells from PBMCs cultured with HCoV-229E spike peptides, obtained before COVID-19 vaccination. The sample's cell subset or site label is to be understood as: HCoV-229E spike overlapping peptide pool stimulation. This clonotype originated in a human donor who received a COVID-19 vaccine. This chain is built from TRBV5-4 and TRBJ2-2, with 10 bases in between that match TRBD2. The DNA sequence is given as TGTGCCAGCAGCTTGACTAGCGGGGAGGGGACCGGGGAGCTGTTTTTT. This yields the protein CASSLTSGEGTGELFF.